One sample yielded the 29 T cell receptor beta chains listed below, sequenced in a study of response to subunit inactivated influenza vaccine. TCRdb reanalysed the RT-PCR reads using MiXCR and keeps one entry per CDR3 protein. The sample lists roughly 790,000 distinct CDR3 sequences; 21% were seen once. The specimen was PBMCs from blood, collected 5 days after vaccination. The origin of the receptors is a man in his forties or fifties who received an inactivated influenza vaccine.

The rearrangement links TRBV6-2 or TRBV6-3 to TRBJ2-5, with a tentative D call TRBD2 (5 bases). Germline V lookup: CDR1 MNHEY, CDR2 SVGEGT. Trimming stripped 0 bases from V and 2 bases from J, with 10 bases between. The CDR3 has 15 amino acids. This CDR3 is CASSYSMGAQETQYF. In DNA, the CDR3 is TGTGCCAGCAGTTACTCGATGGGAGCTCAAGAGACCCAGTACTTC.

V and J are TRBV12-3 or TRBV12-4 and TRBJ2-7, with TRBD1 matching over 8 bases. CDR3 length: 17 residues. The J segment lost 4 bases and the V segment lost 5 bases, leaving 16 bases of the junction unmatched. This CDR3 is CASSLKGNARGQYEQYF. CDR3 bases: TGTGCCAGCAGTCTCAAAGGGAACGCCAGGGGGCAGTACGAGCAGTACTTC.

This clonotype showed up just a few times. This sequence joins TRBV5-5 and TRBJ2-1; possibly TRBD2 for D (6 bases). Germline lookup yields CDR1 SGHKS and CDR2 YYEKEE (reference sequence). V was clipped by 3 bases and J by 4 bases, with 14 bases between them. The CDR3 runs 15 residues. CDR3 nucleotides: TGTGCCAGCAGCTCACCCGGGAGTCGTTACAATGAGCAGTTCTTC. This codes for CASSSPGSRYNEQFF. Combining the CDR3 with reference TRBV5-5 and TRBJ2-1 gives the whole variable domain DAGVTQSPTHLIKTRGQQVTLRCSPISGHKSVSWYQQVLGQGPQFIFQYYEKEERGRGNFPDRFSARQFPNYSSELNVNALLLGDSALYLCASSSPGSRYNEQFFGPGTRLTVL.

This clonotype was found a few times. The V and J genes are TRBV29-1 and TRBJ2-4; 7 bases are a match to TRBD1. With V trimmed by 7 bases and J by 3 bases, 9 bases remained unmatched. There are 14 residues in the CDR3. Germline assignment: CDR1 SQVTM and CDR2 ANQGSEA. The CDR3 here is CSDQTGKNKNIQYF. In DNA, the CDR3 is TGCAGCGACCAGACAGGGAAAAACAAAAACATTCAGTACTTC.

V and J are TRBV5-6 and TRBJ2-5; 7 nucleotides agree with TRBD1. The CDR3 has 15 amino acids. The germline V gene encodes CDR1 SGHDT and CDR2 YYEEEE. The junction had 11 bases not matched to a gene; V was cut back by 5 bases and J by 4 bases. CDR3 loop: CASSSIDRVGETQYF. CDR3 sequence (DNA): TGTGCCAGCAGTTCCATTGACAGGGTTGGAGAGACCCAGTACTTC.

This clonotype has only a few counts. The J gene is TRBJ1-4, the V gene TRBV10-3; D not resolved. This CDR3 comprises 13 residues. V was cut by 8 bases and J by 0 bases, with 7 bases left in between. Germline CDR1 and CDR2: ENHRY and SYGVKD. The chain's CDR3 is CAISVATNEKLFF. The CDR3 nucleotides are TGTGCCATCTCAGTGGCAACTAATGAAAAACTGTTTTTT.

This clonotype showed up just a few times. The chain uses TRBV6-1 and TRBJ2-1; D might be TRBD2 (5 bases). Trimming took 5 bases from V and 0 from J, leaving 14 bases between them. Germline V lookup: CDR1 MNHNS, CDR2 SASEGT. This CDR3 spans 16 amino acids. CDR3 protein: CASSPPSGTSYNEQFF. The CDR3 nucleotides are TGTGCCAGCAGTCCCCCCAGCGGAACCTCCTACAATGAGCAGTTCTTC.

V gene TRBV7-3 combines with J gene TRBJ2-1; possibly TRBD2 for D (6 bases). The germline gives CDR1 SGHTA, CDR2 FQGTGA. The CDR3 contains 16 residues. Deletions cut 5 bases from V and 3 bases from J, with 17 bases between. CDR3 sequence reads: CASSLSNRDFYNEQFF. The CDR3 DNA reads as TGTGCCAGCAGCCTAAGTAACCGGGACTTCTACAATGAGCAGTTCTTC.

The chain is built from TRBV7-2 and TRBJ2-7, with TRBD1 as a possible D gene (6 bases). The CDR3 contains 15 residues. Germline V CDR1 and CDR2: SGHTA, FQGNSA. The V gene lost 2 bases and the J gene lost 3 bases, with 14 bases spanning the gap. The CDR3 sequence is CASSLRLGQNYEQYF. CDR3 sequence (DNA): TGTGCCAGCAGCTTAAGACTTGGACAGAACTACGAGCAGTACTTC. Full variable domain (rest looked up from reference TRBV7-2 and TRBJ2-7): GAGVSQSPSNKVTEKGKDVELRCDPISGHTALYWYRQSLGQGLEFLIYFQGNSAPDKSGLPSDRFSAERTGGSVSTLTIQRTQQEDSAVYLCASSLRLGQNYEQYFGPGTRLTVT.

J is TRBJ1-5 and V is TRBV20-1; D call uncertain. The germline gives CDR1 DFQATT, CDR2 SNEGSKA (reference sequence). The CDR3 sequence is 13 residues long. Trimming removed 1 base from V and 1 base from J, with 5 bases in between. CDR3 residues: CSARVGSNQPQHF. The CDR3 DNA is TGCAGTGCTAGAGTGGGCAGCAATCAGCCCCAGCATTTT.

This chain uses TRBV20-1 with TRBJ2-1; D gene uncertain. Trimming cost V 7 bases and J 2 bases, with 15 bases left between them. Germline values: CDR1 DFQATT, CDR2 SNEGSKA (reference sequence). The CDR3 runs to 14 residues. The CDR3 coding sequence is TGCAGTGACCGAGGTTACGGCCCCTACAATGAGCAGTTCTTC. It yields the protein CSDRGYGPYNEQFF.

The chain recombines TRBV12-3 or TRBV12-4 with TRBJ2-7; D possibly corresponds to TRBD1 (6 bases). V shed 2 bases and J shed 4 bases, with 15 bases lying between them. There are 15 residues in the CDR3. CDR3 amino acids: CASSLRSRGPYEQYF. The DNA for the CDR3 is TGTGCCAGCAGTTTAAGAAGCAGGGGTCCTTACGAGCAGTACTTC.

The chain carries TRBV5-5 and TRBJ2-1; 12 bases are shared with TRBD2. CDR3 size: 18 residues. Germline V lookup: CDR1 SGHKS, CDR2 YYEKEE (reference sequence). The ends lost 3 bases at V and 7 bases at J; junction bases unmatched: 14. CDR3 amino acids: CASSSVPSGRAPRNEQFF. The CDR3 region has the DNA TGTGCCAGCAGCTCGGTTCCTAGCGGGAGGGCCCCTCGAAATGAGCAGTTCTTC.

By sample fraction, this clonotype is large (0.1 to 1%). V and J are TRBV28 and TRBJ2-7, with D possibly matching TRBD2 (7 bases). Germline V gene data show CDR1 as MDHEN and CDR2 as SYDVKM. The CDR3 covers 15 residues. The germline V and J ends were trimmed by 2 bases and 1 base, with 12 bases remaining between them. The CDR3 spells CASSLRGGGSYEQYF. The CDR3 DNA follows: TGTGCCAGCAGTTTAAGGGGGGGCGGTTCCTACGAGCAGTACTTC.

The chain uses TRBV29-1 and TRBJ2-1; 8 bases line up with TRBD1. With 3 bases clipped from V and 9 bases from J, the junction kept 7 bases outside the gene matches. The CDR3 runs to 13 residues. CDR1 and CDR2 from the germline V gene are SQVTM and ANQGSEA. This CDR3 is CSVETGVRGEQFF. CDR3 coding DNA: TGCAGCGTTGAGACAGGGGTTAGGGGTGAGCAGTTCTTC.

J is TRBJ2-1 and V is TRBV9; 8 bases line up with TRBD1. J lost 4 bases, V lost 4 bases, and 7 bases had no gene match. CDR3 length: 15 amino acids. CDR1 and CDR2 (germline): SGDLS, YYNGEE. CDR3 region: CASSTDGQGYNEQFF. CDR3 bases: TGTGCCAGCAGCACCGATGGACAGGGATACAATGAGCAGTTCTTC.

The V gene is TRBV15, the J gene TRBJ2-1; 10 bases are shared with TRBD2. Germline V lookup: CDR1 LNHNV, CDR2 YYDKDF (reference sequence). V gave up 5 bases and J gave up 4 bases; unmatched junction bases: 23. The CDR3 sequence is 21 residues long. DNA for the CDR3: TGTGCCACCAGCGACATCTTGGGTATAGGTCCTAGCGGGAGTGGGTACAATGAGCAGTTCTTC. Translating gives CATSDILGIGPSGSGYNEQFF.

The chain links TRBV20-1 to TRBJ1-5, with unresolved D. This CDR3 has 14 amino acids. The germline CDR1 and CDR2 sequences are DFQATT and SNEGSKA (reference sequence). The V end was cut by 1 base, the J end by 5 bases, with 12 bases between. CDR3 coding DNA: TGCAGTGCTAGAGTCGTCGGCGGAGATCAGCCCCAGCATTTT. Translating it yields CSARVVGGDQPQHF.

As for this clonotype: A much larger clone differs by one base, so this may be a read error. The CDR3 DNA reads TGTGCCAGCAGTTTTTATGGCAATCAGCCCCAGCATTTT. Amino acid sequence: CASSFYGNQPQHF. V is TRBV12-3 or TRBV12-4 and J is TRBJ1-5; no reliable D call. V was trimmed by 3 bases and J by 2 bases, leaving 5 bases between them. This CDR3 is built from 13 residues.

There are a few counts of this clonotype. The V call is TRBV15, the J call TRBJ2-7; 7 nucleotides align to TRBD1. CDR3 length: 15 residues. Trimming removed 0 bases from V and 9 bases from J; junction bases left unmatched: 11. The germline V gene has CDR1 LNHNV and CDR2 YYDKDF (reference sequence). The CDR3: CATSRERRDSRGQYF. In nucleotides, the CDR3 is TGTGCCACCAGCAGAGAGCGAAGGGACAGTCGGGGGCAGTACTTC.

There are a few counts of this clonotype. The chain links TRBV5-1 to TRBJ2-3, with a possible D match to TRBD2 (5 bases). The V end lost 0 bases, the J end lost 1 base, and 6 bases lay between the germline ends. CDR1 SGHRS and CDR2 YFSETQ come from the germline V gene. The CDR3 consists of 14 residues. CDR3 region: CASSLERRTDTQYF. CDR3 nucleotide sequence: TGCGCCAGCAGCTTGGAGCGGCGCACAGATACGCAGTATTTT.

V gene TRBV27 combines with J gene TRBJ1-2; D may be TRBD1 (6 bases). CDR1 is MNHEY, CDR2 SMNVEV, per germline (reference sequence). The CDR3 has 11 amino acids. V shed 6 bases and J shed 8 bases, with 10 bases lying between them. The CDR3 loop is CASRTGKGYTF. For the CDR3, the DNA is TGTGCCAGCAGAACAGGGAAGGGCTACACCTTC.

This clonotype appeared a few times. The chain couples TRBV29-1 to TRBJ2-1; TRBD1 is a possible D gene (6 bases). This CDR3 contains 13 residues. V lost 7 bases and J 5 bases, leaving 15 bases between the germline ends. The germline gives CDR1 SQVTM, CDR2 ANQGSEA. The CDR3 spells CSGRGSGHNEQFF. Written as DNA, the CDR3 is TGCAGCGGAAGGGGGAGCGGCCACAATGAGCAGTTCTTC.

V and J are TRBV7-2 and TRBJ2-5; TRBD2 aligns across 12 bases. CDR3 length: 16 residues. The germline V gene has CDR1 SGHTA and CDR2 FQGNSA. The junction had 5 bases not matched to a gene; V was cut back by 2 bases and J by 4 bases. CDR3 region: CASSLTPGLAGETQYF. CDR3 bases: TGTGCCAGCAGCTTAACACCGGGACTAGCGGGAGAGACCCAGTACTTC.

This clonotype was detected only a few times. This chain uses TRBV24-1 with TRBJ1-2, with D possibly TRBD1 on 5 matching bases. The CDR3 has 13 amino acids. The germline V gene has CDR1 KGHDR and CDR2 SFDVKD. Trimming took 4 bases from V and 1 from J, leaving 6 bases between them. The DNA for the CDR3 is TGTGCCACCAGTGAGGGGCTTAACTATGGCTACACCTTC. It yields the protein CATSEGLNYGYTF.

This clonotype was seen a handful of times. The chain recombines TRBV4-3 with TRBJ2-7, with 7 nucleotides matching TRBD2. The CDR3 contains 15 residues. CDR1 is LGHNA, CDR2 YSLEER, per germline. After removal of 0 bases from V and 3 bases from J, the junction contained 5 bases not matched to a gene. CDR3 bases: TGCGCCAGCAGCCAAGACCCTAGCGGAATCTACGAGCAGTACTTC. This codes for CASSQDPSGIYEQYF.

The genes are TRBV20-1 and TRBJ2-7; the match to TRBD2 covers 11 bases. The ends lost 6 bases at V and 4 bases at J; junction bases unmatched: 8. This CDR3 has 14 residues. The germline CDR1 and CDR2 sequences are DFQATT and SNEGSKA (reference sequence). The CDR3 here is CSAPLAGGPYEQYF. The DNA of the CDR3 is TGCAGTGCCCCCTTAGCGGGAGGGCCTTACGAGCAGTACTTC.

This clonotype has just a few counts. The J gene is TRBJ1-2, the V gene TRBV4-3; TRBD1 aligns across 10 bases. The V gene end was trimmed by 0 bases and the J gene end by 8 bases; junction bases not matched to a gene: 12. Germline loops: CDR1 LGHNA, CDR2 YSLEER. The CDR3 covers 17 residues. The CDR3 bases are TGCGCCAGCAGCCAAGATTTGGGGACAGGGGCCGTTGGAGGCTACACCTTC. Translated, it gives CASSQDLGTGAVGGYTF.

This clonotype was counted only a few times. This CDR3 is CASTWTATNTGELFF. CDR3 coding DNA: TGTGCCAGTACATGGACCGCGACGAACACCGGGGAGCTGTTTTTT. The chain is built from TRBV19 and TRBJ2-2; D is uncertain. V was cut by 7 bases and J by 0 bases, with 12 bases left in between. The CDR3 covers 15 residues. Per germline, CDR1 LNHDA and CDR2 SQIVND (reference sequence).